This T cell receptor (beta chain) derives from a study of blood T cell repertoires in COVID-19. Study-wide background: Whether acute or convalescent, the COVID-19 samples came from the United States, Italy and Spain.

The assay was immunoSEQ multiplex PCR, and TCRdb's table has in-frame clones only and misses some. Among 60,000 to 70,000 clones listed, roughly 81% were seen once. Germline loops: CDR1 SGHTA, CDR2 FQGNSA. Trimming removed 5 bases at V and 7 bases at J, with 14 bases between. This CDR3 is 14 amino acids long. This chain links TRBV7-2 with TRBJ1-4; possibly TRBD1 for D (6 bases). The source of this sequence is an elderly man with acute or convalescent COVID-19. The sequenced material came from peripheral blood. The CDR3 nucleotides read TGTGCCAGCAGCAGACAGGCGGACGGTGAAAAACTGTTTTTT. It codes for CASSRQADGEKLFF. Filled out from reference TRBV7-2 and TRBJ1-4, the complete variable domain reads GAGVSQSPSNKVTEKGKDVELRCDPISGHTALYWYRQSLGQGLEFLIYFQGNSAPDKSGLPSDRFSAERTGGSVSTLTIQRTQQEDSAVYLCASSRQADGEKLFFGSGTQLSVL.